These 3 T cell receptor beta chains were all obtained from the same sample, sequenced in a study of blood T cell repertoires in COVID-19. Sequencing used immunoSEQ multiplex PCR; TCRdb keeps in-frame clones, though not all of them. The data hold under 300,000 clones, with about 76% observed a single time. Sequencing was done on a sample of peripheral blood. These receptors all stem from a woman aged 55-70 years with active or convalescent COVID-19.

The CDR3 DNA sequence: TGTGCCAGCAGCGAGTTAGCGGTGGGCTCCTACGAGCAGTACTTC. This codes for CASSELAVGSYEQYF. V gene TRBV9 combines with J gene TRBJ2-7, with D tentatively TRBD2 (6 bases). Germline CDR1 SGDLS, CDR2 YYNGEE. V was cut by 3 bases and J by 0 bases, with 13 bases left in between. CDR3 length: 15 residues. Variable domain in full (rest from reference TRBV9 and TRBJ2-7): DSGVTQTPKHLITATGQRVTLRCSPRSGDLSVYWYQQSLDQGLQFLIQYYNGEERAKGNILERFSAQQFPDLHSELNLSSLELGDSALYFCASSELAVGSYEQYFGPGTRLTVT.

This clone was found a few times. This chain joins TRBV5-1 and TRBJ1-1; D remains unclear. The CDR3 loop spans 16 amino acids. Trimming cost V 0 bases and J 0 bases, with 12 bases left between them. Germline V gene sequence: CDR1 SGHRS, CDR2 YFSETQ. The CDR3, as DNA: TGCGCCAGCAGCTTGGTGGGCGGGAGCATGAACACTGAAGCTTTCTTT. This codes for CASSLVGGSMNTEAFF.

This chain uses TRBV12-5 with TRBJ2-6; D unresolved. V lost 4 bases to trimming and J lost 0 bases, with 7 bases between them. This CDR3 is built from 15 residues. Germline loops: CDR1 LGHNT, CDR2 FRNRAP. CDR3 nucleotide sequence: TGTGCTAGTGGTTCCGTTTTCTCTGGGGCCAACGTCCTGACTTTC. This gives the protein CASGSVFSGANVLTF.